A single T cell receptor (beta chain) is shown here with its context. The target antigen is unknown. Germline V lookup: CDR1 SGHRS, CDR2 YFSETQ. V lost 4 bases to trimming and J lost 2 bases; unmatched junction nucleotides: 5. This CDR3 comprises 14 residues. This entry is derived from a study of post-analysis software for immune sequencing data. At the level of the study: Clinical courses comprised relapsing-remitting, secondary progressive and progressive-relapsing multiple sclerosis.

TCR beta libraries were prepared from cDNA with unique molecular identifiers. Once roughly 1 to 10 million T cells were used, roughly 490,000 cDNA molecules resulted. MiXCR, run by TCRdb on the PCR reads, gives a single entry per CDR3 protein. The table has about 820,000 distinct CDR3 sequences, approximately 53% seen once. Study results and caveats: Multiple sclerosis patients showed significantly lower normalized Chao1 diversity than controls did. Clustering by F measure revealed strong co-clustering among samples prepared together in one batch. Controls had lower frequencies than patients of 4 or 5 TRBV segments, which included TRBV5-6, TRBV5-1 and TRBV20-1.

The sample comprised blood. This clonotype was sampled from a girl aged 10-17 years with multiple sclerosis. This rearrangement joins TRBV5-1 to TRBJ2-7; 8 nucleotides agree with TRBD1. The CDR3, as DNA: TGCGCCAGCAGCGGACAGGGCCAAACCTACGAGCAGTACTTC. Its translation: CASSGQGQTYEQYF.